The rows below give T cell receptor beta chains drawn from one sample of a study of blood T cell repertoires in COVID-19. The method was immunoSEQ multiplex PCR; TCRdb's version includes in-frame clones alone and lacks a portion of them. The sample shows just over 300,000 clones, 85% to 90% of them seen only once. Specimen: PBMCs or T cells enriched from blood (not recorded which). The source of these receptors is a woman aged 18-29 years with acute COVID-19. The conserved cysteine and the conserved F or W are not part of the CDR3 here. The order of the fields is V gene, J gene, clone size, CDR3 protein. A clone size is listed for some rows: how often the clone was seen (once, few, many), or a class if it is expanded.

TRBV7-9	TRBJ1-1	-	ASSLRTGGAGGTEAF
TRBV6-5	TRBJ2-7	-	ASSSPLRGANYEQY
TRBV5-1	TRBJ2-1	-	ASSLTGGATNEQF
TRBV28	TRBJ1-5	-	ASSLDREDRPQH
TRBV9	TRBJ2-1	-	ASSLAAGGGTYNEQF
TRBV19	TRBJ2-2	few	ASSRLAGVSGELF
TRBV6-9	TRBJ2-2	-	ASKDRGHTGELF
TRBV3-1/TRBV3-2	TRBJ1-2	-	ASSLDSSNYGYT
TRBV4-1	TRBJ2-7	-	ASSQGLPGLVPYEQY
TRBV6-6	TRBJ2-7	once	ASSYPGLATSYEQY
TRBV13	TRBJ2-3	-	ASSLLSGADTDTQY
TRBV24-1	TRBJ1-1	-	ATSDTGQLGAF
TRBV9	TRBJ2-7	-	ASSVGPAGSYEQY
TRBV9	TRBJ2-1	once	ASSVGSSSYNEQF
TRBV28	TRBJ1-5	once	ASSSPQGQEPQH
TRBV19	TRBJ1-2	medium-sized	ASSPGPPLGYT
TRBV3-1/TRBV3-2	TRBJ2-1	once	ASSQDWLEQF
TRBV20-1	TRBJ2-3	-	SASMVAGESTQY
TRBV28	TRBJ1-2	-	ASSHSFQYGYT
TRBV7-3	TRBJ2-2	-	ATASGPTGELF
TRBV4-2	TRBJ2-7	-	ASSQDPPCGGTPLPYEQY
TRBV2	TRBJ2-1	-	ASERAGEQF
TRBV6-1	TRBJ2-7	-	ASSEGGSSYEQY
TRBV24-1	TRBJ2-2	-	AKTETGSTGELF
TRBV29-1	TRBJ1-4	-	SVLNEKLF
TRBV28	TRBJ1-4	-	ASIPTGVWSEKLF
TRBV3-1/TRBV3-2	TRBJ1-6	once	ASSQEGAGKTPLH
TRBV2	TRBJ1-5	-	ASSETWGRGLSQPQH
TRBV28	TRBJ2-1	-	ASSPGTSGSSEQF
TRBV19	TRBJ2-7	-	GMDRTSTWWEQY
TRBV18	TRBJ2-7	once	ASSDGGYEQY